This TCR beta chain was identified during a study of cytomegalovirus exposure and HLA in healthy donors. As for the study in general: Unique TCRs numbering around 85 million, obtained from HLA-typed donors, made up an early data release. Study results and limitations: When the data were analyzed later, several of the most significant clusters appeared to be linked to common viral pathogens. In terms of immune exposure information, only CMV serostatus was available. A later analysis showed HLA-associated TCR beta chains outstripping equally common others in clonal expansion.

Researchers ran the PCR with 60 Vbeta and 13 Jbeta primers. Profiled with immunoSEQ multiplex PCR; TCRdb holds only in-frame clones, not every one. The sample has tens of thousands of clones; roughly two thirds are singletons. Comment on this clone: Its target is unknown.

V lost 4 bases to trimming and J lost 1 base; unmatched junction nucleotides: 6. The CDR3 extends over 16 amino acids. Germline V gives CDR1 SGHAT, CDR2 FQNNGV. V and J are TRBV11-2 and TRBJ2-1; 8 bases agree with TRBD2. The sequence was obtained from a man in his fifties or sixties in good health and CMV-seropositive. Sequencing input: PBMCs. CDR3 residues: CASSSDGGESYNEQFF. The CDR3 coding sequence is TGTGCCAGCAGCTCGGACGGGGGGGAGTCCTACAATGAGCAGTTCTTC.